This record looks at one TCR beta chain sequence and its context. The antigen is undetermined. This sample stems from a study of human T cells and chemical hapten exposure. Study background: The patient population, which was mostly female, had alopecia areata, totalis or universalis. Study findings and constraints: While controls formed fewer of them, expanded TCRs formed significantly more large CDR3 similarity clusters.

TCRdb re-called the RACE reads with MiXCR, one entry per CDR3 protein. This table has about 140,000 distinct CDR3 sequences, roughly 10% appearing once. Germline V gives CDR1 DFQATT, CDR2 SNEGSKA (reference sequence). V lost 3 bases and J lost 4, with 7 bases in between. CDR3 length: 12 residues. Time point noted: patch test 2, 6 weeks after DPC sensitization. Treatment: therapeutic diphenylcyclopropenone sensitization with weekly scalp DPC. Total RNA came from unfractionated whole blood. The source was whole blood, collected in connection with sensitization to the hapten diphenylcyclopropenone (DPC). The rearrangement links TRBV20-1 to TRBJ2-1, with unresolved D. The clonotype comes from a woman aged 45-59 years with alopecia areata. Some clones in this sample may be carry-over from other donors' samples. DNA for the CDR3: TGCAGTGCTAGTTCCAGGTACAATGAGCAGTTCTTC. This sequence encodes CSASSRYNEQFF.